The T cell receptor beta chain under discussion was sequenced for a study of T cell responses to AZD1222 COVID-19 vaccine. TCRdb keeps only in-frame clones here, not all; method: immunoSEQ multiplex PCR. This sample yields just over 90,000 clones, of which 85% to 90% are seen a single time; about 2.4% belongs to the top ten. Germline V gene data show CDR1 as SGHRS and CDR2 as YFSETQ. This CDR3 region has 14 residues. The V end was cut by 3 bases, the J end by 5 bases, with 14 bases between. This TCR came from an adult who received the AZD1222 COVID-19 vaccine. V and J are TRBV5-1 and TRBJ1-1, with D possibly matching TRBD1 (6 bases). Specimen: peripheral blood, collected 28 days after the second AZD1222 dose. CDR3 in amino acids: CASSSFGGRTEAFF. CDR3 sequence (DNA): TGCGCCAGCAGCTCATTCGGGGGGCGGACTGAAGCTTTCTTT.